The T cell receptor beta chain described here comes from a study of beta chain features in type 1 diabetes. On the study more broadly: Regarding age, gender and cell yields, patients proved similar to healthy donors. All of the samples together had 107,917,701 sorted cells examined. Study-wide results and caveats: Type 1 diabetes patients showed a moderate but significant shortening of TCRB CDR3s in all four CD4+ subsets.

A few counts support this clone. Its antigen is still unknown. At one boundary the junction diverges from the germline segment, which might be a read error. Germline-derived CDR1 and CDR2 are SNHLY and FYNNEI. The CDR3 spans 11 residues. Purity (above 98%) was reached by all sorted populations. All of the isolated RNA was reverse transcribed, so expressed TCRB transcripts were sequenced. Average reads per stem cell-like memory T cell sample were roughly 1 million. Clones were sequenced by immunoSEQ multiplex PCR, and TCRdb holds only the in-frame ones, with some missing. The sample consists of about 47,000 clones, roughly 45% of them appearing once.

The chain carries TRBV2 and TRBJ2-1; the D gene is possibly TRBD1 (5 bases). The specimen was stem cell memory CD4+ T cells from blood. This TCR came from a man between 25 and 39 years old with type 1 diabetes. CDR3 in DNA: TGTGCCAGCAGTGGGACATCCCTTGAGGTCTTC. Translating gives CASSGTSLEVF.